Reported below is one TCR beta chain. The specificity of this receptor is unknown. Per-base quality was not reported, and no clone a single base away is much larger than it. This sample stems from a study of cytomegalovirus exposure and HLA in healthy donors (dated by TCRdb to about 2017). Background for the entire study: According to a later analysis, the approximately 120 validation repertoires were produced on the same platform as the roughly 700 repertoires of the first cohort. The study aimed to test whether signatures of past pathogen exposure could be identified by cataloging public T cell receptors. Besides the first cohort of approximately 710 subjects, a separate validation cohort made up of 90 to 150 different subjects was used. The study combined high-throughput TCR immunosequencing, statistical association of individual TCRs with disease status, and machine learning to predict cytomegalovirus infection status.

Results and caveats for the whole study, not just this receptor: In vitro tests confirmed that a few of the cytomegalovirus-associated TCR beta chains recognize cytomegalovirus antigens. According to the authors, the approach could potentially be generalized to other disease states and immunological phenotypes. A later analysis had no HLA typing for the validation cohort, so co-occurrence there was scored across all 120 repertoires. Subsequent analysis determined that TCRs grouped into clusters in the first cohort also showed a tendency toward co-occurrence across the 120 or so validation repertoires, and 85% to 95% of cluster scores exceeded 0. In both the original and validation cohorts, the classifier was reported to diagnose cytomegalovirus status with high specificity and sensitivity. The study listed around 160 TCR beta chains as associated with cytomegalovirus. Most TCR sequences were observed very rarely across donors, whereas some public TCRs were present in many individuals.

Library preparation employed the immunoSEQ multiplex PCR assay. As for the authors' bioinformatics: A statistical classification framework was built for diagnosing cytomegalovirus status from the catalog of TCR beta chain sequences. TCRdb mirrors the immuneACCESS table, restricted to in-frame sequences. Some clones are absent from its copies; in checked studies, under half trace to an unresolved V gene, and the reason for the others is unknown. The V and J calls and the clone size are those of that table, but D and trimming were determined from the DNA. In all, the sample holds about 170,000 clones, and approximately 89% of those were seen once. The ten largest clones take up 4% to 4.5% of the sample. Separate from the approximately 700-subject first cohort, the validation cohort of about 130 subjects was the group to which the donors belonged. The CDR3 numbers 12 residues from cysteine through phenylalanine. Just the 36-base CDR3 DNA is kept, in frame starting at base 1. The germline V gene specifies SGHDT as CDR1 and YYEEEE as CDR2. V is pared back by 2 bases and J by 1 base, with 3 bases lying between the germline termini.

The chain couples TRBV5-6 to TRBJ2-5, with an unclear D gene assignment. The receptor was derived from a man younger than 35 in good health and CMV-seropositive. The sequenced sample was PBMCs. The CDR3 region: CASSFSQETQYF. The nucleotide sequence reads TGTGCCAGCAGCTTCAGCCAAGAGACCCAGTACTTC.